This T cell receptor beta chain was obtained from a study of T cell changes during pregnancy in multiple sclerosis. Sequenced by immunoSEQ multiplex PCR; TCRdb stores in-frame clones only, minus some. The data show approximately 30,000 clones, approximately 87% seen once. The CDR3 runs 14 residues. Germline V CDR1 and CDR2: LNHDA, SQIVND (reference sequence). The V end lost 2 bases, the J end lost 5 bases, and 13 bases lay between the germline ends. The TCR comes from a female donor with multiple sclerosis, enrolled in a pregnancy study. The starting material was CD8+ T cells from peripheral blood mononuclear cells, obtained after pregnancy. This sequence joins TRBV19 and TRBJ2-7; the D gene is possibly TRBD1 (5 bases). CDR3 region: CASSIQGGLDEQYF. In DNA form, the CDR3 reads TGTGCCAGTAGTATACAGGGTGGGCTTGACGAGCAGTACTTC.